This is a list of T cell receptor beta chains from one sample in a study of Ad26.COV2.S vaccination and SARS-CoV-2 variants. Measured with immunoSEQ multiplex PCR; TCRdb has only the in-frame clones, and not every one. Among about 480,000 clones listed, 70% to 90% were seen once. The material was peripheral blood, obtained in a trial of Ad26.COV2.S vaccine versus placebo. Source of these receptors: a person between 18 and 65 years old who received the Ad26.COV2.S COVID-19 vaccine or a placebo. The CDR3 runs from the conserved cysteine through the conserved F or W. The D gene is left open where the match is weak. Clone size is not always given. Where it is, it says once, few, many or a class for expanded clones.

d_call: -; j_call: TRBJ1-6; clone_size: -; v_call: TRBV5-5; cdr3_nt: TGTGCCAGCAGCTTGGCGGGATCTTTGAATTCACCCCTCCACTTT; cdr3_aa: CASSLAGSLNSPLHF
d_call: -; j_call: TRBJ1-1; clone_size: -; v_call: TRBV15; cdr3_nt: TGTGCCACCAGCAGAGGTAGGGGGAGGGGCACTGAAGCTTTCTTT; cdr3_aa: CATSRGRGRGTEAFF
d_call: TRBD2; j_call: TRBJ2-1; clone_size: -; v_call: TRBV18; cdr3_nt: TGTGCCAGCTCACGAACCTCTAGCGGCTCTAACAATGAGCAGTTCTTC; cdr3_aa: CASSRTSSGSNNEQFF
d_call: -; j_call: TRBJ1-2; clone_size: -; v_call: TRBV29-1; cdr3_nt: TGCAGCGTTGGAGCTGACAGCCTCTATGGCTACACCTTC; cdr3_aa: CSVGADSLYGYTF
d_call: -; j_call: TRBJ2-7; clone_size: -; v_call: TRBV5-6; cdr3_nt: TGTGCCAGCAGCTTGGGTGGAGGTCGCGCCTACGAGCAGTACTTC; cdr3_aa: CASSLGGGRAYEQYF
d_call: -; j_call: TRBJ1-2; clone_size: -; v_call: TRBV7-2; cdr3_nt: TGTGCCAGCAGATCGGGGACATCCGACTATGGCTACACCTTC; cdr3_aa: CASRSGTSDYGYTF
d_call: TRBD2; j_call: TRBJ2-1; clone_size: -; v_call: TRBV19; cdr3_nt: TGTGCCAGTAGTATCGGAGCGGGAGGGTATAATGAGCAGTTCTTC; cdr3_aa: CASSIGAGGYNEQFF
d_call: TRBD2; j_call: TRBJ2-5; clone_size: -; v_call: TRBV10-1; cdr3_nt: TGCGCCAGCGTTTCCCCAGCGGGAGGGGCGGAGACCCAGTACTTC; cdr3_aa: CASVSPAGGAETQYF
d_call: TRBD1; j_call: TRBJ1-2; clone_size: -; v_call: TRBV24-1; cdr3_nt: TGTGCCACCAGTGAGAACAGGGGACTAGGCGGCTACACCTTC; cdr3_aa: CATSENRGLGGYTF
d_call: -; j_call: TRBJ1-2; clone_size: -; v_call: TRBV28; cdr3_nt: TGTGCCAGCAGCCTAAGGTCCGGGGGGTGGAATGGCTACACCTTC; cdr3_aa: CASSLRSGGWNGYTF
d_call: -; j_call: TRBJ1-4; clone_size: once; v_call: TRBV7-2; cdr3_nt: TGTGCCAGCAGCTCGGCCTCGGGGCGCCGGAATGAAAAACTGTTTTTT; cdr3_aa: CASSSASGRRNEKLFF
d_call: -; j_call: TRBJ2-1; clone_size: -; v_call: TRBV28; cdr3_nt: TGTGCCAGCAGGTTACGGGGGTCCTACAATGAGCAGTTCTTC; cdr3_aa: CASRLRGSYNEQFF
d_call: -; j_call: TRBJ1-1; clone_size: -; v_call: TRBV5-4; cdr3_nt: TGTGCCAGCAGCTTGGGCCGGTTGAACACTGAAGCTTTCTTT; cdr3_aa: CASSLGRLNTEAFF
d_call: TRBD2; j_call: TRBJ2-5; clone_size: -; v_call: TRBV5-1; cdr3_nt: TGCGCCAGCAGCTTGGAGGGACTAGCGGGAATCGAGACCCAGTACTTC; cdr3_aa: CASSLEGLAGIETQYF
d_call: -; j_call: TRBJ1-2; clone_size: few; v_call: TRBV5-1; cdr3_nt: TGCGCCAGCAGCATGGACGACTATGGCTACACCTTC; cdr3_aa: CASSMDDYGYTF
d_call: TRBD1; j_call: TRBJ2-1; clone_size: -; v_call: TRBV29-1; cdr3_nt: TGCAGCGCCCGCCTTGGGACAGGTCCGGACAATGAGCAGTTCTTC; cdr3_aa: CSARLGTGPDNEQFF
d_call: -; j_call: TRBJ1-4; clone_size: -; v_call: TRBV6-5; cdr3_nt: TGTGCCAGCGCGGTCGGGGGCGCAACTAATGAAAAACTGTTTTTT; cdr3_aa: CASAVGGATNEKLFF
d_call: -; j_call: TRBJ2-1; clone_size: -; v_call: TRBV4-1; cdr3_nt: TGCGCCAGCAGCCAATTGAGTAGAAATGAGCAGTTCTTC; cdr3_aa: CASSQLSRNEQFF
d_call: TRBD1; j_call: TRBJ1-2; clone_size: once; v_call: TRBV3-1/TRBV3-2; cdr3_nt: TGTGCCAGCAGCCAAGAAGGGGGCCATGGCTACACCTTC; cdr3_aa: CASSQEGGHGYTF
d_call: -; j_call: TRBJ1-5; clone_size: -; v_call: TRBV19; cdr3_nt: TGTGCCAGTAGTATACCGTACAGGCAGGGTTATAGCAATCAGCCCCAGCATTTT; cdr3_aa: CASSIPYRQGYSNQPQHF
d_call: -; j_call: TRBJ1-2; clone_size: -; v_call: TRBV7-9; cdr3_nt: TGTGCCAGCAGCGATATCAGGGGATCTAACTATGGCTACACCTTC; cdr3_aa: CASSDIRGSNYGYTF
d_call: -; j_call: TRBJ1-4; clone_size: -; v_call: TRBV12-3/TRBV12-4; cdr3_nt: TGTGCCAGCAGTTTAGGGGGTGAAAAACTGTTTTTT; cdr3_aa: CASSLGGEKLFF
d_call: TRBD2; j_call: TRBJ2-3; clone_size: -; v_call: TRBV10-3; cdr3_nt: TGTGCCATCCGGAGACTAGCTGTGAGCACAGATACGCAGTATTTT; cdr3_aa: CAIRRLAVSTDTQYF
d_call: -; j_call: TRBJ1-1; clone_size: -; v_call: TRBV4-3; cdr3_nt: TGCGCCAGCAGCCACTCTGGTCGAAACACTGAAGCTTTCTTT; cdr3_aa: CASSHSGRNTEAFF
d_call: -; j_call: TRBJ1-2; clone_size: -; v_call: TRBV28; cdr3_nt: TGTGCCACCCAAAATGGGGGTCGCCCCTACACCTTC; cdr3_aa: CATQNGGRPYTF
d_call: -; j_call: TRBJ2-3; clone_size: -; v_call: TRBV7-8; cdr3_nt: TGTGCCAGCAGCTTAGTCGGGGTCACAGATACGCAGTATTTT; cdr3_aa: CASSLVGVTDTQYF
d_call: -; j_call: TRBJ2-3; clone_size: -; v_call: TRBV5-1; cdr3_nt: TGCGCCAGCAGCGTGGACAGAACAGGTTCTTTCACAGATACGCAGTATTTT; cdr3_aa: CASSVDRTGSFTDTQYF
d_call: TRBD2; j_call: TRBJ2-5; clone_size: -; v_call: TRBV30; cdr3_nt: TGTGCCTGGCGCCTTAGCGGGAGTGGCGAGACCCAGTACTTC; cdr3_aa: CAWRLSGSGETQYF
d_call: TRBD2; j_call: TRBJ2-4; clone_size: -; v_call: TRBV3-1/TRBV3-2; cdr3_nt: TGTGCCAGCAGCCAAGACGGGGGGACCAAAAACATTCAGTACTTC; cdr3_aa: CASSQDGGTKNIQYF
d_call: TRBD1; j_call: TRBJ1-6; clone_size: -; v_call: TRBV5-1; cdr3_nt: TGCGCCAGCAGCCGTGGGACAGGGGGCAGCAATTCACCCCTCCACTTT; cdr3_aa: CASSRGTGGSNSPLHF
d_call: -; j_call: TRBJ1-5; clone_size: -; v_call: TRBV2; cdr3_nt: TGTGCCAGCAGTGCCCAATCTGGGGGTCAGCCCCAGCATTTT; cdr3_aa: CASSAQSGGQPQHF
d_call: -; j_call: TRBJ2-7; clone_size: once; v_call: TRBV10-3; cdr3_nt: TGTGCCATCAGTGAGACCTCCCGTGGGGACAACCGATACGAGCAGTACTTC; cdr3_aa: CAISETSRGDNRYEQYF
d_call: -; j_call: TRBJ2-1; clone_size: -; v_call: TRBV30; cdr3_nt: TGTGCCTGGAGTGTGGGCCTTACGAATGAGCAGTTCTTC; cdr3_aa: CAWSVGLTNEQFF
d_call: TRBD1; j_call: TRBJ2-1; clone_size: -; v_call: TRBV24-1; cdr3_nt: TGTGCCACCAGTGATATCCCGGGACAGAACAATGAGCAGTTCTTC; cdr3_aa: CATSDIPGQNNEQFF
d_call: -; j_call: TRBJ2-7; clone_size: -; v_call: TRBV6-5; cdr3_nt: TGTGCCAGCAGTTACGCAAACTCCTACGAGCAGTACTTC; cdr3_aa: CASSYANSYEQYF
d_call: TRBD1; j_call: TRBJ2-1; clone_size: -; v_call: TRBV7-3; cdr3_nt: TGTGCCAGCAGCCCTACGGGACAGTATGCTATCAATGAGCAGTTCTTC; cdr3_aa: CASSPTGQYAINEQFF
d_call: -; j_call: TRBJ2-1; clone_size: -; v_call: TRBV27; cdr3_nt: TGTGCCAGCAGCTACCAACCCACGTACAATGAGCAGTTCTTC; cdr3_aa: CASSYQPTYNEQFF
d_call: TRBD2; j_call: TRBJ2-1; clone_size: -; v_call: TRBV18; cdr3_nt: TGTGCCAGCTCCCCTAGCCAGACTAGCGGCCCACTTGGAAATGAGCAGTTCTTC; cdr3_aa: CASSPSQTSGPLGNEQFF
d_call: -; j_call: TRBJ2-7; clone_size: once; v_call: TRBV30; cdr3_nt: TGTGCCTGGAGGGGTGAAGCGAGAAGCTCCTACGAGCAGTACTTC; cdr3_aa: CAWRGEARSSYEQYF
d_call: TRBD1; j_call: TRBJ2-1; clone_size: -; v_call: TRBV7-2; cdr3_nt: TGTGCCAGCAGCTCGACAGGGGGCCGCTTGGATGAGCAGTTCTTC; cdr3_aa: CASSSTGGRLDEQFF